What follows are 4 T cell receptor beta chains derived from one specimen sequenced in a study of cytomegalovirus exposure and HLA in healthy donors. PCR used 60 Vbeta primers and 13 Jbeta primers. Generated by immunoSEQ multiplex PCR, the TCRdb table keeps only in-frame clones and is missing some. The data contain about 150,000 clones, roughly 84% of them seen just once; the ten biggest clones take up about 2.1%. The sequenced sample consisted of PBMCs. The receptors were sampled from a woman aged 18-30 years in good health and CMV-seronegative.

This clone was seen a few times. The V call is TRBV4-1, the J call TRBJ2-5; 12 bases are shared with TRBD2. Germline lookup yields CDR1 MGHRA and CDR2 YSYEKL. Trimming at V came to 4 bases and at J to 0 bases, leaving 0 bases not matched to a gene. This CDR3 has 15 residues. The CDR3 protein is CASSRTSGDQETQYF. DNA of the CDR3: TGCGCCAGCAGCCGGACTAGCGGGGACCAAGAGACCCAGTACTTC.

DNA of the CDR3: TGTGCCAGCAGCCCGATAGAAGGGGAAAATAACTATGGCTACACCTTC. Translated, it gives CASSPIEGENNYGYTF. V is TRBV7-9 and J is TRBJ1-2, with TRBD1 as a possible D gene (5 bases). Deletions cut 5 bases from V and 1 base from J, with 17 bases between. The length of the CDR3 is 16 residues. CDR1 SEHNR and CDR2 FQNEAQ come from the germline V gene (reference sequence).

The chain has TRBV4-3 and TRBJ2-5; 10 nucleotides line up with TRBD1. Matching the DNA end better, TRBJ2-7 makes the J call doubtful. The CDR3 spans 15 residues. The germline gives CDR1 LGHNA, CDR2 YSLEER. This CDR3 is CASSTEGTGDYEQYF. The CDR3 bases are TGCGCCAGCAGTACAGAGGGGACAGGGGACTACGAGCAGTACTTC.

The chain joins TRBV14 to TRBJ1-2; TRBD1 matches at 9 bases. V shed 4 bases and J 8 bases; nucleotides not matched to a gene: 2. This CDR3 comprises 12 residues. Germline lookup yields CDR1 SGHDN and CDR2 FVKESK. The CDR3 nucleotides read TGTGCCAGCAGCCGACAGGGGGACGGCTACACCTTC. Translating gives CASSRQGDGYTF. Based on the CDR3 plus reference TRBV14 and TRBJ1-2, the full variable domain is EAGVTQFPSHSVIEKGQTVTLRCDPISGHDNLYWYRRVMGKEIKFLLHFVKESKQDESGMPNNRFLAERTGGTYSTLKVQPAELEDSGVYFCASSRQGDGYTFGSGTRLTVV.